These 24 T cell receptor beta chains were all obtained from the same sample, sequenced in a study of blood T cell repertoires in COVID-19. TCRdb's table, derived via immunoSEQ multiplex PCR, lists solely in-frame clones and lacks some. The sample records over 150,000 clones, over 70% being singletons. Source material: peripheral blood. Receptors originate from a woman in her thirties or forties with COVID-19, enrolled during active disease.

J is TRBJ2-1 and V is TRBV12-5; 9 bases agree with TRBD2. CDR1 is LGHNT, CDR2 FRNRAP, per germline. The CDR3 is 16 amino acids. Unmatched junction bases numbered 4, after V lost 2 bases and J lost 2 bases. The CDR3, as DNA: TGTGCTAGTGGTTTGTATCGCGGGAGGGCCTACAATGAGCAGTTCTTC. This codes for CASGLYRGRAYNEQFF.

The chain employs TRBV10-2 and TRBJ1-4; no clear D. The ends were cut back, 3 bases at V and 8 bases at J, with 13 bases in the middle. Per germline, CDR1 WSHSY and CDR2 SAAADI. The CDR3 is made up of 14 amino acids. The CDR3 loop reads CASSDRGPGEKLFF. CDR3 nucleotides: TGCGCCAGCAGTGATCGAGGTCCGGGAGAAAAACTGTTTTTT.

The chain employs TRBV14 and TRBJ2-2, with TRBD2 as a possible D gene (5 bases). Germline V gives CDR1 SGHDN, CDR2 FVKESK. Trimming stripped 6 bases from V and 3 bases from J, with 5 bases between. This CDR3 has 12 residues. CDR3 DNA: TGTGCCAGCAGAGCGGACACCGGGGAGCTGTTTTTT. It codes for CASRADTGELFF. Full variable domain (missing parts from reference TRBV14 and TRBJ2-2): EAGVTQFPSHSVIEKGQTVTLRCDPISGHDNLYWYRRVMGKEIKFLLHFVKESKQDESGMPNNRFLAERTGGTYSTLKVQPAELEDSGVYFCASRADTGELFFGEGSRLTVL.

As DNA, the CDR3 is TGTGCCAGCCGCGGGGTCTCCTACGAGCAGTACTTC. Its protein product is CASRGVSYEQYF. J is TRBJ2-7 and V is TRBV12-3 or TRBV12-4, with D possibly being TRBD2 (6 bases). Trimming stripped 8 bases from V and 0 bases from J, with 8 bases between. This CDR3 has 12 residues.

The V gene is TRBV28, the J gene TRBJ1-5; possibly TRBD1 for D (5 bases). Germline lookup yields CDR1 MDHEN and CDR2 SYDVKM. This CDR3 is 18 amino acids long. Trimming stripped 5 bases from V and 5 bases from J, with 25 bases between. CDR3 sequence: CASSPRHFRVVEYQPQHF. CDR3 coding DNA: TGTGCCAGCAGTCCGCGCCATTTCAGGGTAGTGGAGTATCAGCCCCAGCATTTT.

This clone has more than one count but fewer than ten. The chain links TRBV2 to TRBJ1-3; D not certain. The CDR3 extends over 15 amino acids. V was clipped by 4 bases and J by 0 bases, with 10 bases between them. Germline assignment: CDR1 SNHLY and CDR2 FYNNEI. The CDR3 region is CASSVFGRSGNTIYF. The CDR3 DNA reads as TGTGCCAGCAGTGTCTTTGGGCGCTCTGGAAACACCATATATTTT.

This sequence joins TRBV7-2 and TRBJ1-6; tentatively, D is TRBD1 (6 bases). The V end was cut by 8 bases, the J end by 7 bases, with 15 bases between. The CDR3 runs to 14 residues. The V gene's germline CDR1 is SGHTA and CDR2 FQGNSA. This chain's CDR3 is CASGPQGRNSPLHF. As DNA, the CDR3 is TGTGCCAGCGGTCCTCAGGGGCGCAATTCACCCCTCCACTTT.

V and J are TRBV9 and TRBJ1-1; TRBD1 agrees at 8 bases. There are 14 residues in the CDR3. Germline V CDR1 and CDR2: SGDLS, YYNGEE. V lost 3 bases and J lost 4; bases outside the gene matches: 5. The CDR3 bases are TGTGCCAGCAGCGAGACAGGGGTGAGCACTGAAGCTTTCTTT. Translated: CASSETGVSTEAFF.

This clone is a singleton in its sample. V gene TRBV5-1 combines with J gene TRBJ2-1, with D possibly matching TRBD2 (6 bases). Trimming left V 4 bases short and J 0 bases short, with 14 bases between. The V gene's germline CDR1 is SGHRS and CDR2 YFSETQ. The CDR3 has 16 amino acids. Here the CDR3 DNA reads TGCGCCAGCAGCGCCTTGGCCGGGGGCTCCTACAATGAGCAGTTCTTC. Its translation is CASSALAGGSYNEQFF.

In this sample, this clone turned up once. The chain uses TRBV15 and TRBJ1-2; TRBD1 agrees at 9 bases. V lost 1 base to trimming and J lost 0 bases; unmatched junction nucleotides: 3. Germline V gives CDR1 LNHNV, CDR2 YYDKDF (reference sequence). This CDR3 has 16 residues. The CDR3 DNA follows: TGTGCCACCAGCAGAGGTAACAGGGGGCCTAACTATGGCTACACCTTC. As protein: CATSRGNRGPNYGYTF.

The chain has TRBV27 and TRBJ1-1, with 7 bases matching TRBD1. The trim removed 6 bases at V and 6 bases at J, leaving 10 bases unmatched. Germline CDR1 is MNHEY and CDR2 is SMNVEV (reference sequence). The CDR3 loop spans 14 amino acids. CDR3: CASRTTGAQPEAFF. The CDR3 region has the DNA TGTGCCAGCAGGACCACAGGGGCCCAGCCTGAAGCTTTCTTT.

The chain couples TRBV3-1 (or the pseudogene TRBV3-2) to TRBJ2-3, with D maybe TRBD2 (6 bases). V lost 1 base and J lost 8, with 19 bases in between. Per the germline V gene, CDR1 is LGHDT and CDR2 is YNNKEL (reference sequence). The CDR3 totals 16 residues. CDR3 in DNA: TGTGCCAGCAGCCAAGTCCCCGACGGGAGTAGGGGTACGCAGTATTTT. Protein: CASSQVPDGSRGTQYF.

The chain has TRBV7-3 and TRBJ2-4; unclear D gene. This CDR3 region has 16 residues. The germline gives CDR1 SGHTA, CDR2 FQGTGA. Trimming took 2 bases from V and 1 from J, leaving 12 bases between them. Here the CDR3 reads CASSLAVDEAKNIQYF. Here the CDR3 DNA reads TGTGCCAGCAGCTTAGCGGTTGACGAGGCCAAAAACATTCAGTACTTC.

In DNA form, the CDR3 reads TGTGCCAGCAGCTCCTCCAGCGGGAACAATGAGCAGTTCTTC. This gives the protein CASSSSSGNNEQFF. The chain employs TRBV7-3 and TRBJ2-1; TRBD2 aligns across 7 bases. This CDR3 has 14 amino acids. CDR1 is SGHTA and CDR2 is FQGTGA in the germline V gene. V lost 4 bases and J lost 5; bases outside the gene matches: 5.

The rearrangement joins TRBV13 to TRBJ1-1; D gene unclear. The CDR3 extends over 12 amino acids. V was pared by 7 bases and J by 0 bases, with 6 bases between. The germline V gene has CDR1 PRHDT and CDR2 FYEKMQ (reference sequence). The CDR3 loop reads CASTEMNTEAFF. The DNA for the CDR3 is TGTGCCAGCACAGAAATGAACACTGAAGCTTTCTTT. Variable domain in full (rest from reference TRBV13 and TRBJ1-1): AAGVIQSPRHLIKEKRETATLKCYPIPRHDTVYWYQQGPGQDPQFLISFYEKMQSDKGSIPDRFSAQQFSDYHSELNMSSLELGDSALYFCASTEMNTEAFFGQGTRLTVV.

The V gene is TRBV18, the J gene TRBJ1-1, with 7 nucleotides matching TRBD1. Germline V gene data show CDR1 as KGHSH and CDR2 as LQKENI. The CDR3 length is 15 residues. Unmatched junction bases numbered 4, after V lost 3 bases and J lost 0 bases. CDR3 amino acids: CASSPTGNMNTEAFF. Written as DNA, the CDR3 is TGTGCCAGCTCACCGACAGGGAACATGAACACTGAAGCTTTCTTT.

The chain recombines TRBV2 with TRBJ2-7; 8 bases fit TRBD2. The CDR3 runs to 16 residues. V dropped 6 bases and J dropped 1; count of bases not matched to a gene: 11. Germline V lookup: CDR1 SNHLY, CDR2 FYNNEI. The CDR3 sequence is CASRDLAGSSSYEQYF. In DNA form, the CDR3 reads TGTGCCAGCAGGGACTTAGCGGGATCGTCTTCCTACGAGCAGTACTTC.

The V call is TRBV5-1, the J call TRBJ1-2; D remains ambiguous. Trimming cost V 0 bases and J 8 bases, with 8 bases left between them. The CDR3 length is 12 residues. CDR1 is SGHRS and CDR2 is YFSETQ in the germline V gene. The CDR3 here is CASSLDLEGYTF. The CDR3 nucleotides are TGCGCCAGCAGCTTGGACCTAGAGGGCTACACCTTC.

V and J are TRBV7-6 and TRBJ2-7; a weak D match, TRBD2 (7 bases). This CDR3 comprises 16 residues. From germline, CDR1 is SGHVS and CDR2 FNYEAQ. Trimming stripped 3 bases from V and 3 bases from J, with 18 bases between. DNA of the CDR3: TGTGCCAGCAGCTTGGGGGGCCTAGCGGCTGTCTACGAGCAGTACTTC. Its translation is CASSLGGLAAVYEQYF.

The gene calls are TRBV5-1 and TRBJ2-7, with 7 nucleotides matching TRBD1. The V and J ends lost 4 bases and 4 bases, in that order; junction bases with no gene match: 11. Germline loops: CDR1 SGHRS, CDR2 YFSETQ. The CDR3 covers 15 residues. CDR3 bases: TGCGCCAGCAGCCCAACCGGGACAGCAACTTACGAGCAGTACTTC. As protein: CASSPTGTATYEQYF.

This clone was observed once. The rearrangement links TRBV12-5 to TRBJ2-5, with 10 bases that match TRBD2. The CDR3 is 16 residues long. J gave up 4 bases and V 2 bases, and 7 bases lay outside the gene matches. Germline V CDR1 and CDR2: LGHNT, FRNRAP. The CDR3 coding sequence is TGTGCTAGTGGTTTGTGGCTAGCGGGGGTTCCAGAGACCCAGTACTTC. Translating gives CASGLWLAGVPETQYF.

The CDR3 reads CASSLGTGVFGELFF. The DNA of the CDR3 is TGTGCCAGCAGCTTAGGGACAGGGGTATTCGGGGAGCTGTTTTTT. The chain links TRBV7-6 to TRBJ2-2; TRBD1 matches at 9 bases. The junction had 4 bases not matched to a gene; V was cut back by 1 base and J by 7 bases. The CDR3 sequence is 15 residues long. Germline values: CDR1 SGHVS, CDR2 FNYEAQ.

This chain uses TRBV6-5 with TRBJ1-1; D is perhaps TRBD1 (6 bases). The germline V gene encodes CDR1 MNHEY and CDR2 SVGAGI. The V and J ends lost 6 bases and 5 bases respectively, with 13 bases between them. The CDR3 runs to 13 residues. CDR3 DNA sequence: TGTGCCAGCAGCGCCGACAGGATGACTGAAGCTTTCTTT. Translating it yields CASSADRMTEAFF.

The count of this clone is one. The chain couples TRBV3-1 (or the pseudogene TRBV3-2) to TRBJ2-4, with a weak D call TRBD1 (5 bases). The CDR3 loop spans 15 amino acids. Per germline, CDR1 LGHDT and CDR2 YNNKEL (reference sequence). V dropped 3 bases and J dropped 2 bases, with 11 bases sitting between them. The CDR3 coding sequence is TGTGCCAGCAGCCAGTCGACAGATACCAAAAACATTCAGTACTTC. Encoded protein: CASSQSTDTKNIQYF.